Listed below are T cell receptor beta chains from one sample, sequenced in a study of blood T cell repertoires in COVID-19. The protocol was immunoSEQ multiplex PCR, while the TCRdb copy is restricted to in-frame clones and leaves out a portion. The sample lists 300,000 to 350,000 clones; about 90% were seen once. The sequenced material came from peripheral blood. The receptors derive from a woman in her fifties or sixties with COVID-19, enrolled during active disease. The CDR3 runs from the conserved cysteine through the conserved F or W. Fields, in order: V gene, J gene, D gene, clone size, CDR3 DNA, CDR3 protein. D genes are given only for firm matches. Rows give clone size only sometimes, using once, few, many, or a class for an expanded clone.

TRBV4-3	TRBJ2-7	-	-	TGCGCCAGCAGCCAAGGATACAGCTCCTACGAGCAGTACTTC	CASSQGYSSYEQYF
TRBV6-5	TRBJ2-7	-	-	TGTGCCAGCTCCGAGGGCGGGGGAAGGGGGTACGAGCAGTACTTC	CASSEGGGRGYEQYF
TRBV7-8	TRBJ1-1	-	-	TGTGCCAGCAGCTTAGAATCCCGCAGGGCTAACACTGAAGCTTTCTTT	CASSLESRRANTEAFF
TRBV30	TRBJ2-3	-	-	TGTGCCTGGAGTGTACAGGGAGTGGATACGCAGTATTTT	CAWSVQGVDTQYF
TRBV29-1	TRBJ2-7	-	-	TGCAGCGTTGAGAGGGACTACGAGCAGTACTTC	CSVERDYEQYF
TRBV29-1	TRBJ2-3	-	-	TGCAGCGTTGAGTCGGGGTCAGGCACAGATACGCAGTATTTT	CSVESGSGTDTQYF
TRBV9	TRBJ1-2	-	-	TGTGCCAGCAGCGAAACACCCCGAGGAGGCTACACCTTC	CASSETPRGGYTF
TRBV5-5	TRBJ1-2	-	-	TGTGCCAGCAGCTCCCAACAGGGACGCTATGGCTACACCTTC	CASSSQQGRYGYTF
TRBV10-3	TRBJ2-1	-	once	TGTGCCATCAGTGCCATCACGGGAGACGGTAATGAGCAGTTCTTC	CAISAITGDGNEQFF
TRBV18	TRBJ2-7	TRBD2	-	TGTGCCAGCTCACCGCGGGTAGCGGGAGGGCTCTCTTATTCCGAGCAGTACTTC	CASSPRVAGGLSYSEQYF
TRBV4-1	TRBJ2-3	-	-	TGCGCCAGCAGCCAGACCCTAGTAGGGACTACAGATACGCAGTATTTT	CASSQTLVGTTDTQYF
TRBV19	TRBJ2-7	-	-	TGTGCCAGTAGTCCGTTCCCCACTAAAACCTCGAGAGAGCAGTACTTC	CASSPFPTKTSREQYF
TRBV24-1	TRBJ2-7	TRBD2	-	TGTGCCACCAGTGATCCCCGGACTAGCGGGAGTTACGAGCAGTACTTC	CATSDPRTSGSYEQYF
TRBV5-1	TRBJ2-7	TRBD2	-	TGCGCCAGCAGCTTCATTACTAGCGGGTCCTACGAGCAGTACTTC	CASSFITSGSYEQYF
TRBV9	TRBJ2-2	-	-	TGTGCCAGCAGCGTAGTGGGGGCCGGCGGGGAGCTGTTTTTT	CASSVVGAGGELFF
TRBV2	TRBJ2-1	TRBD2	-	TGTGCCAGCAGCGCCGAGGCGGGAGGGACCTATGAGCAGTTCTTC	CASSAEAGGTYEQFF
TRBV5-5	TRBJ1-2	-	-	TGTGCCAGCAGCCCGTCGGCTCAGGGTAACTATGGCTACACCTTC	CASSPSAQGNYGYTF
TRBV19	TRBJ1-5	TRBD1	-	TGTGCCAGTAGTTTCGACAGGGGGCTACTTCGTCAGCCCCAGCATTTT	CASSFDRGLLRQPQHF
TRBV19	TRBJ2-7	TRBD2	-	TGTGCCAGTAGTCCTCTGCGACTAGCGGGGGTGTACGAGCAGTACTTC	CASSPLRLAGVYEQYF
TRBV9	TRBJ2-1	TRBD2	-	TGTGCCAGCAGCCCTCCGGGACTAGCGGGAAGCTATGAGCAGTTCTTC	CASSPPGLAGSYEQFF
TRBV6-2/TRBV6-3	TRBJ2-1	-	-	TGTGCCAGCAGTTGGACCTCCCGGGACTACCGCGGGGGCGAGCAGTTCTTC	CASSWTSRDYRGGEQFF
TRBV19	TRBJ2-4	TRBD1	-	TGTGCCAGTAGTATAATGGACAGGGGAGGCAAAAACATTCAGTACTTC	CASSIMDRGGKNIQYF
TRBV13	TRBJ1-2	TRBD1	-	TGTGCCAGCAGCTACCAGGGGGACTATGGCTACACCTTC	CASSYQGDYGYTF
TRBV5-1	TRBJ2-7	TRBD2	few	TGCGCCAGCAGCTTGATGGCTAGCGGCGAGCAGTACTTC	CASSLMASGEQYF
TRBV18	TRBJ2-7	TRBD2	-	TGTGCCAGCTCACCAGGTTTATTAAACAGTCCTAGCGGCGAGCAGTACTTC	CASSPGLLNSPSGEQYF
TRBV7-2	TRBJ2-1	TRBD2	-	TGTGCCAGCAGCCGGGGGGGAAGGGGGTACAATGAGCAGTTCTTC	CASSRGGRGYNEQFF
TRBV5-6	TRBJ2-3	TRBD1	few	TGTGCCAGCAGCGCGGACAGGGGCCTCACAGATACGCAGTATTTT	CASSADRGLTDTQYF
TRBV27	TRBJ2-7	-	once	TGTGCCAGCAGTTTAGCGCAGGGTACCTACGAGCAGTACTTC	CASSLAQGTYEQYF
TRBV29-1	TRBJ1-1	-	-	TGCAGCGTTACGCCGGGGGGTGAGGATGAAGCTTTCTTT	CSVTPGGEDEAFF
TRBV7-2	TRBJ2-7	TRBD2	-	TGTGCCAGCAGCTTTGGACTAGCGGGAGATGGCGAGCAGTACTTC	CASSFGLAGDGEQYF
TRBV29-1	TRBJ2-6	-	-	TGCAGCGTTTATAAGGACAGAGGGTCTGGGGCCAACGTCCTGACTTTC	CSVYKDRGSGANVLTF
TRBV5-1	TRBJ2-1	TRBD2	once	TGCGCCAGCAGCGGCCCAGGAAGCGGGAGTGGAACCTACAATGAGCAGTTCTTC	CASSGPGSGSGTYNEQFF
TRBV28	TRBJ2-1	TRBD2	once	TGTGCCAGCAGTTTACCCGGGCCCGGCGGGAGGGTCCCCTACAATGAGCAGTTCTTC	CASSLPGPGGRVPYNEQFF
TRBV7-9	TRBJ2-7	TRBD1	-	TGTGCCAGCAGCTCTGGGACAGCCCCCTACGAGCAGTACTTC	CASSSGTAPYEQYF
TRBV7-2	TRBJ2-1	TRBD1	once	TGTGCCAGCACCAGGGGGTACAATGAGCAGTTCTTC	CASTRGYNEQFF
TRBV5-4	TRBJ2-7	-	-	TGTGCCAGCAGCTTGGGGCAGGACTACGAGCAGTACTTC	CASSLGQDYEQYF
TRBV5-1	TRBJ2-6	TRBD1	-	TGCGCCAGCACCATCAGGGGGATTGTCTCTGGGGCCAACGTCCTGACTTTC	CASTIRGIVSGANVLTF
TRBV19	TRBJ2-7	-	-	TGTGCCAGTAGTATAGTTGGCAGGTACGAGCAGTACTTC	CASSIVGRYEQYF
TRBV5-1	TRBJ2-3	TRBD2	-	TGCGCCAGCAGCTACGGACTAGCGGGCACTACAGATACGCAGTATTTT	CASSYGLAGTTDTQYF
TRBV27	TRBJ1-6	-	-	TGTGCCAGCAGTTTCTCCGCCCGGTCACCCCTCCACTTT	CASSFSARSPLHF
TRBV24-1	TRBJ2-2	TRBD1	once	TGTGCCACCAGTCGGACAGGGACGGGCGCCGGGGAGCTGTTTTTT	CATSRTGTGAGELFF
TRBV7-2	TRBJ2-2	-	-	TGTGCCAGCAGCTTAATATCTCTGAACACCGGGGAGCTGTTTTTT	CASSLISLNTGELFF
TRBV6-5	TRBJ2-1	-	-	TGTGCCAGCGGCCGGACAGCGGGAAGCAATGAGCAGTTCTTC	CASGRTAGSNEQFF
TRBV27	TRBJ2-7	TRBD1	few	TGTGCCAGCAGTTCGGACAGGACAGCCTACGAGCAGTACTTC	CASSSDRTAYEQYF
TRBV4-1	TRBJ2-7	-	-	TGCGCCAGCAGCCAAGAGATTCCGGGACTCGATAGCTCCTACGAGCAGTACTTC	CASSQEIPGLDSSYEQYF
TRBV7-2	TRBJ2-7	TRBD1	-	TGTGCCAGCATCAAGACAGGGGTCCACGAGCAGTACTTC	CASIKTGVHEQYF
TRBV29-1	TRBJ2-1	TRBD2	-	TGCAGCGTTGTCATAGCGGGAGGGCCAGATGAGCAGTTCTTC	CSVVIAGGPDEQFF
TRBV10-2	TRBJ2-1	TRBD2	-	TGCGCCAGCACGAGACTAGCGGGGAACAATGAGCAGTTCTTC	CASTRLAGNNEQFF
TRBV6-5	TRBJ2-7	-	-	TGTGCCAGCAGTTACTCGGTGGTCAGTTACTACGAGCAGTACTTC	CASSYSVVSYYEQYF
TRBV5-6	TRBJ2-1	-	-	TGTGCCAGCAGCTTTTATTTCAGCTCCTACAATGAGCAGTTCTTC	CASSFYFSSYNEQFF
TRBV30	TRBJ1-1	TRBD1	-	TGTGCCTGGAGCAACTGGGGGACAGGTGAAGCTTTCTTT	CAWSNWGTGEAFF
TRBV30	TRBJ1-2	-	few	TGTGCCTGGAGCTCAGGGCCCGGCGGCTACACCTTC	CAWSSGPGGYTF
TRBV5-6	TRBJ1-1	TRBD1	few	TGTGCCAGCAGCGGAAACAGGGGAAGGAACACTGAAGCTTTCTTT	CASSGNRGRNTEAFF
TRBV30	TRBJ2-7	-	-	TGTGCCTGGAGTAGGGGAAGCTCCTACGAGCAGTACTTC	CAWSRGSSYEQYF
TRBV6-5	TRBJ1-2	TRBD1	-	TGTGCCACCAAAACAGGGGGACGCTATGGCTACACCTTC	CATKTGGRYGYTF
TRBV27	TRBJ2-1	TRBD1	-	TGTGCCAGCAGTTCCAGACAGGGGACAACATACAATGAGCAGTTCTTC	CASSSRQGTTYNEQFF
TRBV27	TRBJ2-5	-	-	TGTGCCAGCAGTCTCGTAGGGGCCGTCGAGACCCAGTACTTC	CASSLVGAVETQYF
TRBV9	TRBJ1-4	TRBD1	-	TGTGCCAGCAGCGCATCCGGGACAGGGATTCGTGAAAAACTGTTTTTT	CASSASGTGIREKLFF
TRBV18	TRBJ2-2	TRBD2	-	TGTGCCAGCTCACCCGATAGCGGGAGGAGGTTCGGGGAGCTGTTTTTT	CASSPDSGRRFGELFF